What follows are 21 T cell receptor beta chains derived from one specimen sequenced in a study of cytomegalovirus exposure and HLA in healthy donors (dated by TCRdb to the late 2010s). The library relied on the immunoSEQ multiplex PCR assay. For the multiplex PCR, a mixture combining 60 forward primers for TCR Vbeta segments and 13 reverse primers for TCR Jbeta segments was used. Sourced from immuneACCESS, this table was stored by TCRdb with only in-frame sequences that have V and J called. A share of the clones is absent; for the studies checked, an unresolved V gene accounts for under half, and the remainder has no known explanation. This sample holds 100,000 to 150,000 clones; 75% to 85% were observed only once. The ten largest account for 7% to 9.5% of the sample. Source material: PBMCs. These receptors came from a man aged 25-45 years in good health and CMV-seropositive.

The V gene is TRBV14, the J gene TRBJ2-5; 8 bases are a match to TRBD2. Germline CDR1 is SGHDN and CDR2 is FVKESK. This CDR3 spans 18 amino acids. V gave up 1 base and J gave up 5 bases; unmatched junction bases: 15. CDR3 coding DNA: TGTGCCAGCAGCCAAGGGGCCGTCGAGCGGGGGCTCGGGGAGACCCAGTACTTC. Encoded protein: CASSQGAVERGLGETQYF.

DNA of the CDR3: TGTGCCAGCAGTTCCCCAATGGGCGAGAGCACAGATACGCAGTATTTT. This codes for CASSSPMGESTDTQYF. V is TRBV27 and J is TRBJ2-3, with unresolved D. V was pared by 4 bases and J by 0 bases, with 14 bases between. The CDR3 totals 16 residues. Per the germline V gene, CDR1 is MNHEY and CDR2 is SMNVEV (reference sequence).

The table lists this clone with a count of one. The chain's CDR3 is CASRPGQNTEAFF. The CDR3 nucleotides read TGCGCCAGCAGGCCCGGACAGAACACTGAAGCTTTCTTT. This chain links TRBV5-1 with TRBJ1-1; the D gene is possibly TRBD1 (5 bases). The ends were cut back, 5 bases at V and 1 base at J, with 9 bases in the middle. This CDR3 comprises 13 residues. CDR1 and CDR2 from the germline V gene are SGHRS and YFSETQ. The full variable domain, with the rest looked up from reference TRBV5-1 and TRBJ1-1, is KAGVTQTPRYLIKTRGQQVTLSCSPISGHRSVSWYQQTPGQGLQFLFEYFSETQRNKGNFPGRFSGRQFSNSRSEMNVSTLELGDSALYLCASRPGQNTEAFFGQGTRLTVV.

The J gene is TRBJ2-4, the V gene TRBV2, with D unresolved. Trimming removed 3 bases from V and 0 bases from J, with 9 bases in between. Germline CDR1 reads SNHLY; CDR2 reads FYNNEI. CDR3 length equals 15 residues. DNA for the CDR3: TGTGCCAGCAGTGATGCAGTCGAAGCCAAAAACATTCAGTACTTC. As protein: CASSDAVEAKNIQYF.

This rearrangement joins TRBV5-1 to TRBJ1-2; D ambiguous. Germline CDR1 reads SGHRS; CDR2 reads YFSETQ. This CDR3 has 14 residues. V was shortened by 0 bases and J by 8 bases, with 14 bases between the two germline ends. The CDR3 region is CASSLGGYMDGYTF. In DNA form, the CDR3 reads TGCGCCAGCAGCTTGGGAGGGTATATGGACGGCTACACCTTC.

This chain connects TRBV5-1 to TRBJ2-6; perhaps TRBD2 as D (5 bases). The CDR3 runs 18 residues. Germline V gene lookup returns CDR1 SGHRS and CDR2 YFSETQ. The germline V and J ends were trimmed by 4 bases and 0 bases, with 17 bases remaining between them. CDR3 nucleotides: TGCGCCAGCAGCGCGACGGGGTTGGGCCCCTCTGGGGCCAACGTCCTGACTTTC. This codes for CASSATGLGPSGANVLTF.

V is TRBV6-5 and J is TRBJ1-2; no reliable D call. Germline assignment: CDR1 MNHEY and CDR2 SVGAGI. With 0 bases removed from V and 2 bases from J, the gap between germline ends came to 13 bases. The CDR3 contains 16 residues. The CDR3 is CASSYSWGSGNYGYTF. The CDR3 DNA reads TGTGCCAGCAGTTACTCCTGGGGTAGCGGAAACTATGGCTACACCTTC.

V and J are TRBV19 and TRBJ2-5; the match to TRBD1 covers 7 bases. The germline V gene encodes CDR1 LNHDA and CDR2 SQIVND (reference sequence). The CDR3 runs 13 residues. V gave up 10 bases and J gave up 4 bases; unmatched junction bases: 9. CDR3 sequence (DNA): TGTGCCACAACGGGACAGTTAGGAGAGACCCAGTACTTC. This sequence encodes CATTGQLGETQYF.

The chain couples TRBV2 to TRBJ1-1, with TRBD1 identical over 7 bases. Germline V gene data show CDR1 as SNHLY and CDR2 as FYNNEI. The CDR3 loop spans 12 amino acids. Trimming removed 7 bases from V and 7 bases from J; junction bases left unmatched: 6. DNA of the CDR3: TGTGCCAGCACCGTACGGGACAGTGAAGCTTTCTTT. Translating it yields CASTVRDSEAFF.

V usage is TRBV9 and J usage is TRBJ2-1; 8 bases map to TRBD1. V lost 4 bases, J lost 4 bases, and 4 bases stayed unmatched. The germline V gene has CDR1 SGDLS and CDR2 YYNGEE. This CDR3 is 14 amino acids long. CDR3 DNA sequence: TGTGCCAGCAGCCAGGGGGCTCGATACAATGAGCAGTTCTTC. It specifies CASSQGARYNEQFF.

This clone was detected only a few times. The V gene is TRBV18, the J gene TRBJ2-7; D perhaps matches TRBD2 (6 bases). Germline loops: CDR1 KGHSH, CDR2 LQKENI. V lost 2 bases and J 1 base, leaving 9 bases between the germline ends. CDR3 length: 14 amino acids. The CDR3 DNA follows: TGTGCCAGCTCACCAACGGGACTTTCCTACGAGCAGTACTTC. Translating it yields CASSPTGLSYEQYF.

This chain links TRBV7-2 with TRBJ2-7; 10 nucleotides agree with TRBD1. The V gene's germline CDR1 is SGHTA and CDR2 FQGNSA. This CDR3 region has 17 residues. Losses at the gene ends were 5 bases for V and 7 bases for J; bases not matched to a gene: 17. CDR3 protein: CASSPRGSGTGVGEQYF. CDR3 nucleotides: TGTGCCAGCAGCCCTAGGGGGAGCGGGACAGGGGTTGGGGAGCAGTACTTC. Using reference TRBV7-2 and TRBJ2-7 for the parts outside the CDR3, the full variable domain is GAGVSQSPSNKVTEKGKDVELRCDPISGHTALYWYRQSLGQGLEFLIYFQGNSAPDKSGLPSDRFSAERTGGSVSTLTIQRTQQEDSAVYLCASSPRGSGTGVGEQYFGPGTRLTVT.

This clone occurred a few times. The chain couples TRBV30 to TRBJ1-2; 8 bases are shared with TRBD1. V trimming: 3 bases; J trimming: 4 bases; junction bases outside the gene matches: 4. The CDR3 loop spans 13 amino acids. Germline V gene sequence: CDR1 GTSNPN, CDR2 SVGIG (reference sequence). This CDR3 is CAWSPGQGYGYTF. The CDR3, as DNA: TGTGCCTGGAGCCCCGGACAGGGCTATGGCTACACCTTC.

The V gene is TRBV6-5, the J gene TRBJ2-7, with 12 bases lining up with TRBD2. Germline V lookup: CDR1 MNHEY, CDR2 SVGAGI. V trimming: 2 bases; J trimming: 5 bases; junction bases outside the gene matches: 7. CDR3 length equals 16 residues. In DNA, the CDR3 is TGTGCCAGCAGTTACATGGCTAGCGGGGGGGCCGACGAGCAGTACTTC. Amino acids: CASSYMASGGADEQYF.

The V gene is TRBV18, the J gene TRBJ1-5; no clear D. CDR3 length equals 12 residues. Trimming shortened V by 8 bases and J by 5 bases, and 10 bases separated the two germline ends. The germline CDR1 and CDR2 sequences are KGHSH and LQKENI. CDR3 coding DNA: TGTGCCAGCAAAGACGGGGATCAGCCCCAGCATTTT. Translating it yields CASKDGDQPQHF.

This clone was detected only a few times. The chain uses TRBV18 and TRBJ2-3; D unclear. The CDR3 extends over 13 amino acids. The germline V and J ends were trimmed by 2 bases and 0 bases, with 3 bases remaining between them. In germline, CDR1 is KGHSH, CDR2 LQKENI. The CDR3 sequence: CASSPGSTDTQYF. The CDR3 coding sequence is TGTGCCAGCTCACCAGGCAGCACAGATACGCAGTATTTT.

The chain couples TRBV6-5 to TRBJ1-6; D is ambiguous. With 5 bases removed from V and 5 bases from J, the gap between germline ends came to 7 bases. CDR1 and CDR2 from the germline V gene are MNHEY and SVGAGI. This CDR3 contains 13 residues. In nucleotides, the CDR3 is TGTGCCAGCAGTGGGCAGGATAATTCACCCCTCCACTTT. Protein: CASSGQDNSPLHF.

This clone was found a few times. V and J are TRBV19 and TRBJ1-6; 8 bases are a match to TRBD1. CDR1 is LNHDA and CDR2 is SQIVND in the germline V gene (reference sequence). Trimming took 2 bases from V and 10 from J; bases not matched to a gene: 13. This CDR3 has 17 residues. CDR3 DNA sequence: TGTGCCAGTAGTATACAACGGGCCAGGGGGCTGGGATCACCCCTCCACTTT. Encoded protein: CASSIQRARGLGSPLHF.

This clone was seen once. The chain couples TRBV30 to TRBJ1-4; D ambiguous. V dropped 3 bases and J dropped 7 bases, with 9 bases sitting between them. The CDR3 covers 12 residues. The germline gives CDR1 GTSNPN, CDR2 SVGIG (reference sequence). The CDR3 region is CAWSLLGEKLFF. The CDR3 bases are TGTGCCTGGAGCCTACTAGGTGAAAAACTGTTTTTT.

This chain links TRBV6-5 with TRBJ2-1, with D possibly TRBD1 on 5 matching bases. The germline V gene encodes CDR1 MNHEY and CDR2 SVGAGI. The CDR3 extends over 14 amino acids. Deletions cut 6 bases from V and 5 bases from J, with 14 bases between. The CDR3 protein is CASSKLQENNEQFF. Here the CDR3 DNA reads TGTGCCAGCAGCAAACTACAGGAAAACAATGAGCAGTTCTTC.

This clone appeared a few times. The chain joins TRBV5-1 to TRBJ2-1; a possible D gene is TRBD2 (7 bases). CDR1 and CDR2 (germline): SGHRS, YFSETQ. Trimming shortened V by 4 bases and J by 6 bases, and 17 bases separated the two germline ends. The CDR3 loop spans 15 amino acids. The CDR3 coding sequence is TGCGCCAGCAGCGGCGGGGGCTGGGGAATCAATGAGCAGTTCTTC. Translating it yields CASSGGGWGINEQFF.